The clone carrying this T cell receptor (beta chain) has a count of ten or more. Its antigen is currently unknown. This specimen belongs to a study of regulatory T cells in long-lasting Graves disease. To make TCR beta libraries, researchers used iRepertoire HTBI primers and Arm-PCR of CDR3 regions. TCRdb analysed the multiplex PCR reads with MiXCR anew, one entry per CDR3 protein. The table has roughly 560,000 distinct CDR3 sequences, about 16% seen once. Time point reported: newly diagnosed GD, antithyroid drugs for less than 3 months. Generation of the TCR library employed RNA extracted from PBMCs. The CDR3 covers 14 residues. Trimming took off 5 bases at V and 6 bases at J, with 14 bases between the two ends. CDR1 SGHTA and CDR2 FQGNSA come from the germline V gene. General study results and limits: Persistent Graves' cases showed lower TCR diversity than newly diagnosed cases. Whereas 966 public clonotypes were shared by new patients, persistent patients shared more, at roughly 2,500.

These data were also reused for a study on T cells in Graves' hyperthyroidism and ophthalmopathy.

This TCR came from a woman aged 40-60 years with Graves disease. The V gene is TRBV7-2, the J gene TRBJ1-5, with a tentative D call TRBD1 (5 bases). Sequenced material: peripheral blood mononuclear cells (PBMCs), taken at new diagnosis, from a patient treated with antithyroid drugs. CDR3 residues: CASSQAGYGQPQHF. DNA for the CDR3: TGTGCCAGCAGCCAGGCAGGGTATGGTCAGCCCCAGCATTTT.